Each of the 28 T cell receptor beta chains below was sequenced from the same sample in a study of CXCR3-negative and CXCR3-positive naive CD8 T cells. Whole-study findings and limits: TRB CDR3s of CXCR3-positive naive cells were more hydrophobic than those of CXCR3-negative naive cells.

Antigens for these TCRs are unknown. The libraries of TRB cDNA were constructed through 5' RACE using UMI labels. TCRdb re-called the 5' RACE reads; every CDR3 protein appears as one record, without DNA. In all, the sample yields about 6,700 distinct CDR3 sequences. Sequencing was done on a sample of naive CXCR3+ CD8+ T cells from blood. Noted subset: CD45RO-CCR7+CD27+CD95- naive CD8+ T cells expressing CXCR3 (TNR3+). The source of these receptors is a human donor in good health. Some clones in this sample may be carry-over from other donors' samples.

This chain joins TRBV29-1 and TRBJ2-7. The CDR3 is made up of 13 amino acids. Looked up from germline, CDR1 is SQVTM and CDR2 is ANQGSEA. The CDR3 here is CSVRHSSSYEQYF.

V is TRBV12-3 or TRBV12-4 and J is TRBJ1-1; the TCRdb call, TRBD1, lacks DNA for checking. CDR3 length: 15 residues. The CDR3 sequence is CASSPGTGGITEAFF.

In terms of frequency, this clonotype is medium-sized. The chain carries TRBV20-1 and TRBJ1-6; TCRdb selects TRBD1, and the lack of DNA leaves this call unchecked. The CDR3 sequence is 14 residues long. Germline CDR1 is DFQATT and CDR2 is SNEGSKA (reference sequence). CDR3 sequence: CSATPGQGISPLHF.

The genes are TRBV11-2 and TRBJ2-1; there is no DNA to check the TCRdb D call of TRBD2. This CDR3 comprises 16 residues. CDR1 is SGHAT and CDR2 is FQNNGV in the germline V gene. The CDR3 sequence: CASSLVASSGMNEQFF. Full variable domain (rest looked up from reference TRBV11-2 and TRBJ2-1): EAGVAQSPRYKIIEKRQSVAFWCNPISGHATLYWYQQILGQGPKLLIQFQNNGVVDDSQLPKDRFSAERLKGVDSTLKIQPAKLEDSAVYLCASSLVASSGMNEQFFGPGTRLTVL.

This chain connects TRBV18 to TRBJ1-1. The CDR3 consists of 14 residues. Germline CDR1 and CDR2: KGHSH and LQKENI. CDR3 region: CASSPGGIGTEAFF.

V is TRBV2 and J is TRBJ2-7. The CDR3 covers 11 residues. Germline lookup yields CDR1 SNHLY and CDR2 FYNNEI. The CDR3: CASSEAYEQYF.

The gene calls are TRBV20-1 and TRBJ2-1; absent DNA, TCRdb's TRBD1 call cannot be checked. CDR3 length: 15 amino acids. Per the germline V gene, CDR1 is DFQATT and CDR2 is SNEGSKA (reference sequence). CDR3 in amino acids: CSAYPGQGSHNEQFF.

The CDR3 loop is CASREAGSDDEQYF. The V gene is TRBV4-1, the J gene TRBJ2-7; TCRdb calls TRBD2, which cannot be checked without DNA. The germline CDR1 and CDR2 sequences are MGHRA and YSYEKL. This CDR3 spans 14 amino acids.

Considering frequency, this clonotype is medium-sized. This chain links TRBV12-5 with TRBJ2-1; TCRdb names TRBD1, which stays unverified in the absence of DNA. The CDR3 spans 17 residues. Per germline, CDR1 LGHNT and CDR2 FRNRAP. This chain's CDR3 is CASGLTPRGREADEQFF.

The chain carries TRBV10-3 and TRBJ2-1; absent DNA, TCRdb's TRBD2 call cannot be checked. Germline V gene lookup returns CDR1 ENHRY and CDR2 SYGVKD. The CDR3 sequence is 13 residues long. The CDR3 loop reads CATREGPGNEQFF.

The chain carries TRBV7-7 and TRBJ2-2; checking the TCRdb D call of TRBD2 is not possible without DNA. CDR3 size: 14 residues. The V gene's germline CDR1 is SSHAT and CDR2 FNYEAQ (reference sequence). The CDR3: CASSLARRERKLFF.

This chain joins TRBV9 and TRBJ2-5; TCRdb picks TRBD2, but there is no DNA to check that call. The V gene's germline CDR1 is SGDLS and CDR2 YYNGEE. CDR3 length: 14 amino acids. CDR3: CANSVTSSGETQYF.

By frequency, this clonotype is medium-sized. This rearrangement joins TRBV5-1 to TRBJ2-2; TCRdb's D gene call, TRBD1, goes unchecked for lack of DNA. CDR1 is SGHRS and CDR2 is YFSETQ in the germline V gene. The CDR3 contains 16 residues. The CDR3 is CASSPVAGPNTGELFF. The full variable domain, rest sourced from reference TRBV5-1 and TRBJ2-2, is KAGVTQTPRYLIKTRGQQVTLSCSPISGHRSVSWYQQTPGQGLQFLFEYFSETQRNKGNFPGRFSGRQFSNSRSEMNVSTLELGDSALYLCASSPVAGPNTGELFFGEGSRLTVL.

Its frequency marks this clonotype as medium-sized. The rearrangement links TRBV7-9 to TRBJ1-3; without DNA, the TCRdb call of TRBD1 cannot be checked. The germline CDR1 and CDR2 sequences are SEHNR and FQNEAQ (reference sequence). This CDR3 is 16 amino acids long. The CDR3 loop is CASSSPRTGTGNTIYF.

The chain has TRBV7-2 and TRBJ2-7; with no DNA, the TCRdb D assignment of TRBD1 cannot be verified. The CDR3 covers 16 residues. From germline, CDR1 is SGHTA and CDR2 FQGNSA. This CDR3 is CASSLIDAGGRYEQYF.

This clonotype registers medium-sized by frequency. This rearrangement joins TRBV5-5 to TRBJ2-7; checking the TCRdb D call of TRBD2 is not possible without DNA. Germline assignment: CDR1 SGHKS and CDR2 YYEKEE (reference sequence). The length of the CDR3 is 14 residues. The CDR3 loop is CASSLFERTYEQYF. Full variable domain (outside the CDR3, taken from reference TRBV5-5 and TRBJ2-7): DAGVTQSPTHLIKTRGQQVTLRCSPISGHKSVSWYQQVLGQGPQFIFQYYEKEERGRGNFPDRFSARQFPNYSSELNVNALLLGDSALYLCASSLFERTYEQYFGPGTRLTVT.

This CDR3 reads CASSHPDRGGETQYF. The chain recombines TRBV4-1 with TRBJ2-5; as DNA is missing, the TRBD1 call by TCRdb cannot be tested. The CDR3 totals 15 residues. Germline assignment: CDR1 MGHRA and CDR2 YSYEKL.

The chain joins TRBV29-1 to TRBJ2-5; TCRdb's D call, TRBD1, is unchecked because there is no DNA. There are 13 residues in the CDR3. Germline CDR1 is SQVTM and CDR2 is ANQGSEA. CDR3 sequence: CSVEGQGKETQYF.

The genes are TRBV12-3 or TRBV12-4 and TRBJ2-7; lacking DNA, the TRBD2 call made by TCRdb goes unchecked. The CDR3 is made up of 16 amino acids. The CDR3 region is CASSSHRGLADNEQYF.

The rearrangement uses TRBV28 and TRBJ2-7; as DNA is missing, the TRBD2 call by TCRdb cannot be tested. Germline loops: CDR1 MDHEN, CDR2 SYDVKM. The CDR3 length is 15 residues. CDR3 amino acids: CASSLGTSGLLEQYF.

V is TRBV29-1 and J is TRBJ1-6; the D call from TCRdb, TRBD1, cannot be confirmed without DNA. Germline V gene sequence: CDR1 SQVTM, CDR2 ANQGSEA. This CDR3 region has 14 residues. CDR3 amino acids: CSVATGTGGSPLHF.

The chain combines TRBV28 with TRBJ2-3. CDR1 and CDR2 (germline): MDHEN, SYDVKM. The CDR3 contains 13 residues. This CDR3 reads CASSSALADTQYF.

By frequency, this clonotype registers medium-sized. The rearrangement joins TRBV29-1 to TRBJ2-2; the TCRdb call, TRBD1, lacks DNA for checking. Germline assignment: CDR1 SQVTM and CDR2 ANQGSEA. CDR3 length: 13 residues. The CDR3 spells CSVDWGVGGELFF.

This CDR3 reads CSVEKALDTGELFF. The V and J genes are TRBV29-1 and TRBJ2-2. There are 14 residues in the CDR3. The germline V gene has CDR1 SQVTM and CDR2 ANQGSEA.

The CDR3 protein is CASSPPGREGTEAFF. The V call is TRBV4-1, the J call TRBJ1-1; with no DNA, the TCRdb D assignment of TRBD1 cannot be verified. Per the germline V gene, CDR1 is MGHRA and CDR2 is YSYEKL. This CDR3 comprises 15 residues.

This clonotype counts as medium-sized by frequency. CDR3 residues: CASSLVGLDETQYF. V and J are TRBV7-9 and TRBJ2-5; TCRdb's D call of TRBD2 is untestable without DNA. The CDR3 has 14 residues. The germline V gene encodes CDR1 SEHNR and CDR2 FQNEAQ (reference sequence).

This clonotype counts as medium-sized (0.01 to 0.1%) by frequency. CDR3 in amino acids: CASTRYNEQFF. The J gene is TRBJ2-1, the V gene TRBV27. The CDR3 length is 11 residues. CDR1 is MNHEY and CDR2 is SMNVEV in the germline V gene (reference sequence).

The chain joins TRBV19 to TRBJ2-7; the TRBD1 assignment by TCRdb is unverifiable without DNA. This CDR3 comprises 13 residues. Germline CDR1 reads LNHDA; CDR2 reads SQIVND (reference sequence). The CDR3 reads CVSSLQGAHEQYF.